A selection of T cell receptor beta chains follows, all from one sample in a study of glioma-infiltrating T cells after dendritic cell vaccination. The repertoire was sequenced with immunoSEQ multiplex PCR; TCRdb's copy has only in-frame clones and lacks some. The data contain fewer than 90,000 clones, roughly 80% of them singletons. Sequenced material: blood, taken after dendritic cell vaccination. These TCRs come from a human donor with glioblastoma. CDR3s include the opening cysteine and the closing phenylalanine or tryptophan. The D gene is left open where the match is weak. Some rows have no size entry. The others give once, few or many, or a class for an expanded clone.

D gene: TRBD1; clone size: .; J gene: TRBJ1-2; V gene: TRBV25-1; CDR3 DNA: TGTGCCAGCACGTCGGACAGGGATGGCTACACCTTC; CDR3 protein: CASTSDRDGYTF
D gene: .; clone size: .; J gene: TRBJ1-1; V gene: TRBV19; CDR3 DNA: TGTGCCAGTAGTAGTACGTTGGGGGGAAGTGCGAACACTGAAGCTTTCTTT; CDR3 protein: CASSSTLGGSANTEAFF
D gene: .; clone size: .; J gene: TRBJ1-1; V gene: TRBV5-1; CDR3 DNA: TGCGCCAGCAGCTTGGTCACGGGGAACACTGAAGCTTTCTTT; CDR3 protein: CASSLVTGNTEAFF
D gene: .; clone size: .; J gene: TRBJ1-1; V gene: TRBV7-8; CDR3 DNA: TGTGCCAGCAGCTTAACCCCCCTGAGCACTGAAGCTTTCTTT; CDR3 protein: CASSLTPLSTEAFF
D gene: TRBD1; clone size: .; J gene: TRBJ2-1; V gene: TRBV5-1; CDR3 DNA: TGCGCCAGCAGCCTGGGACAGTACTACAATGAGCAGTTCTTC; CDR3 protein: CASSLGQYYNEQFF
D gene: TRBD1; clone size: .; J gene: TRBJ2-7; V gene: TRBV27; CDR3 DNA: TGTGCCAGCAGTTTATCCAAGGGACAGGGCTTCTACGAGCAGTACTTC; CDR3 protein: CASSLSKGQGFYEQYF
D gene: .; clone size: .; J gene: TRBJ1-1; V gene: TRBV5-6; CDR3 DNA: TGTGCCAGCAGGGCGAGAGGGCGGAAGAACACTGAAGCTTTCTTT; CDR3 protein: CASRARGRKNTEAFF
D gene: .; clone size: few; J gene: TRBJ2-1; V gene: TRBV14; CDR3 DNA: TGTGCCAGCAGCCAAGATCCCGCGGGGGGGCGACAGGGGTCCTTTTTAGGCTCCTACAATGAGCAGTTCTTC; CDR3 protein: CASSQDPAGGRQGSFLGSYNEQFF
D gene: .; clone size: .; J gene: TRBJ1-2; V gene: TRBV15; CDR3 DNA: TGTGCCACCAGCCCCACAGGGCGCGGCAACTCTGGCTACACCTTC; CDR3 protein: CATSPTGRGNSGYTF
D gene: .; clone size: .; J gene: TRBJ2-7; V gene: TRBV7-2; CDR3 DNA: TGTGCCAGCAGCTTAGATTCCAGTGACTACGAGCAGTACTTC; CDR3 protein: CASSLDSSDYEQYF
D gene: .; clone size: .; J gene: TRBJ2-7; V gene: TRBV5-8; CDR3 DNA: TGTGCCAGCACCAGAGACAGGCTGAGCTCCTACGAGCAGTACTTC; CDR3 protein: CASTRDRLSSYEQYF
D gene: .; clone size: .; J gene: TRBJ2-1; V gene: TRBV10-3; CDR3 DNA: TGTGCCATCGCAACTAGGAGCTCCTACAATGAGCAGTTCTTC; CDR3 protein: CAIATRSSYNEQFF
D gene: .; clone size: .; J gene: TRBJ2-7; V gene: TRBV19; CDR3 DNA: TGTGCCAGTAGTATGGTAGGGGACGAGCAGTACTTC; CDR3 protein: CASSMVGDEQYF
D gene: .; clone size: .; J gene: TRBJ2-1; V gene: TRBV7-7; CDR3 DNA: TGTGCTAGCAGCACTAGCCCCTCCGTACTCAATGAGCAGTTCTTC; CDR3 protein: CASSTSPSVLNEQFF
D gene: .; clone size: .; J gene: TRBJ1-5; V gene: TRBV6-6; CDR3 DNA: TGTGCCAGCAGTTTGGACCGGGAGCCCCTGAGTCGGCCCCAGCATTTT; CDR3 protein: CASSLDREPLSRPQHF
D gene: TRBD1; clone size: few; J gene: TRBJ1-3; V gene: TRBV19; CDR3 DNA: TGTGCCAGTAGCCTTGGGACAGTTAGTGCTGGAAACACCATATATTTT; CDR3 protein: CASSLGTVSAGNTIYF
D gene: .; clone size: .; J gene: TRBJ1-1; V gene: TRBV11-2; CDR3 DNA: TGTGCCAGCAGCCGCGACAGGAACACTGAAGCTTTCTTT; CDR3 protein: CASSRDRNTEAFF
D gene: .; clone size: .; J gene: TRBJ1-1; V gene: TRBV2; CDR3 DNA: TGTGCCAGCAGGGCGACATGGAACACTGAAGCTTTCTTT; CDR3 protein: CASRATWNTEAFF
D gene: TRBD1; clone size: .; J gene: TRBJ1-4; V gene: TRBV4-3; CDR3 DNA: TGCGCCAGCAGCGGGACAGGCGCTGGAATCGCACAACTGTTTTTT; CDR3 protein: CASSGTGAGIAQLFF
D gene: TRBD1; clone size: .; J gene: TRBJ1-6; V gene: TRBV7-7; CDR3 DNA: TGTGCCAGCAGTCAGGGGGCCCTTTCACCCCTCCACTTT; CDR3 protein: CASSQGALSPLHF
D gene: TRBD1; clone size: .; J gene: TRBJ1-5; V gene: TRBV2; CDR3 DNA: TGTGCCAGCATGACAGGGGCGACTTATAGCAATCAGCCCCAGCATTTT; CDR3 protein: CASMTGATYSNQPQHF
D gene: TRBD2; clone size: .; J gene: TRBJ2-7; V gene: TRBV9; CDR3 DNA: TGTGCCAGCAGCGGTAGCGGGGGGGCCGGGTACGAGCAGTACTTC; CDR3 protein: CASSGSGGAGYEQYF
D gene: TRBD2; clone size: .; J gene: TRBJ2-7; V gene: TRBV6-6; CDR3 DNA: TGTGCCAGCAGACCTAGCGGGGAAGGCTACGAGCAGTACTTC; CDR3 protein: CASRPSGEGYEQYF
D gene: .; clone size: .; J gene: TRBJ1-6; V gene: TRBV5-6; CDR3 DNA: TGTGCCAGCAGCTCCCCATCATCCGGGGTTATAGCCCTCCACTTT; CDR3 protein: CASSSPSSGVIALHF
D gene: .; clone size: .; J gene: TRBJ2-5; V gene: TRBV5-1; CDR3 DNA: TGCGCCAGCAGCTTTTGGAGGGACCACGAGACCCAGTACTTC; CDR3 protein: CASSFWRDHETQYF
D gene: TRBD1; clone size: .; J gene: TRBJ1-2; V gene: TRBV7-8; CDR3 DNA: TGTGCCAGCAGCTTAAAAGGGACAGGGACCTATGGCTACACCTTC; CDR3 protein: CASSLKGTGTYGYTF
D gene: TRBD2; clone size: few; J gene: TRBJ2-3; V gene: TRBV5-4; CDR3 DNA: TGTGCCAGCAGCTCCCGGACTAGCGGGGGGGGGACAGATACGCAGTATTTT; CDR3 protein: CASSSRTSGGGTDTQYF
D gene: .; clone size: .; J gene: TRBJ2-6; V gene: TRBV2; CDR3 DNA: TGTGCCAGCAGTGTTGGCAGTTTAAGCTCTGGGGCCAACGTCCTGACTTTC; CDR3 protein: CASSVGSLSSGANVLTF
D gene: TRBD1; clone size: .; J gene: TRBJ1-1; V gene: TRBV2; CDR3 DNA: TGTGCCAGCAGTGGGGACAGGGCTCTTTCCGGTGTAGCTTTCTTT; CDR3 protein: CASSGDRALSGVAFF
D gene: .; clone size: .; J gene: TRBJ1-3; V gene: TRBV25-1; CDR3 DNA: TGTGCCGCGGTGAACTCTGGAAACACCATATATTTT; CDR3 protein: CAAVNSGNTIYF
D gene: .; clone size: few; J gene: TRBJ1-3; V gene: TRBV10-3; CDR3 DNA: TGTGCCATCAGAGAATGGACGGGGAGCTCTGGAAACACCATATATTTT; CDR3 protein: CAIREWTGSSGNTIYF
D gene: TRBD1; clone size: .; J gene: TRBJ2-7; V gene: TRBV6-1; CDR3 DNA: TGTGCCAGCAGTTCCAACCCGGGACAGGCCTACGAGCAGTACTTC; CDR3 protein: CASSSNPGQAYEQYF
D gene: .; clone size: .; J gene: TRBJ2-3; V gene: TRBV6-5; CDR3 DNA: TGTGCCAGCCGTGGTAGTAGCGTAGGCACAGATACGCAGTATTTT; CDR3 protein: CASRGSSVGTDTQYF
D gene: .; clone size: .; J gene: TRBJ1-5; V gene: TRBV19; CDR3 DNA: TGTGCCAGTAGTATTGTGCAGGATAGCAATCAGCCCCAGCATTTT; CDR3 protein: CASSIVQDSNQPQHF
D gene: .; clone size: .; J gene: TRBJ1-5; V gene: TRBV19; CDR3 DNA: TGTGCCAGTAGTATTCGGGTCAATCAGCCCCAGCATTTT; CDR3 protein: CASSIRVNQPQHF
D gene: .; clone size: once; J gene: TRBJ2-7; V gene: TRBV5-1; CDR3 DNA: TGCGCCAGCAGCGAACAGGTCTCCTACGAGCAGTACTTC; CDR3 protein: CASSEQVSYEQYF
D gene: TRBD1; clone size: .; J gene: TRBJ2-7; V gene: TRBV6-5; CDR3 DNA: TGTGCCAGCAGTTACGCGGACAGGGGAGGTTACGAGCAGTACTTC; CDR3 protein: CASSYADRGGYEQYF
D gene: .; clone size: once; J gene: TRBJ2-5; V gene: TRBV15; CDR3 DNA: TGTGCCACCAGCAGAGATGGCAGGTCACACCAAGAGACCCAGTACTTC; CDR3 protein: CATSRDGRSHQETQYF
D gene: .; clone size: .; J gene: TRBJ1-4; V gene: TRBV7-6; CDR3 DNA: TGTGCCAGCAGCAGGACACCAAAGAGGGGGGAAAAACTGTTTTTT; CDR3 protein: CASSRTPKRGEKLFF
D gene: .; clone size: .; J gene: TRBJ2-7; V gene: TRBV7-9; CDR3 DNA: TGTGCCAGCAGTCAATCAACAGACAGCTACGAGCAGTACTTC; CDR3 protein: CASSQSTDSYEQYF
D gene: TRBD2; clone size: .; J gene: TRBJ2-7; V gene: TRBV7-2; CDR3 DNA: TGTGCCAGCAGCCCTTGGGGGGAGGGCGACGAGCAGTACTTC; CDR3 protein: CASSPWGEGDEQYF
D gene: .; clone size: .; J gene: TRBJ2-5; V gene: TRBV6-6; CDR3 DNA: TGTGCCAGCAGTCAGGAGGCGCAAGAGACCCAGTACTTC; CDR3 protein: CASSQEAQETQYF